The 2 T cell receptor beta chains listed next were all sequenced from one sample in a study of T-cell memory formation after mild COVID-19. TCRdb called the 5' RACE reads again in MiXCR, with one record for every CDR3 protein. The sample consists of around 320,000 distinct CDR3 sequences, around 28% of them appearing once. Input material: PBMCs or a T cell subset sorted from them (not recorded which). Source of these receptors: an adult woman who had mild COVID-19 (a few samples of this study predate the infection). Cell type and time point are not known.

The rearrangement links TRBV28 to TRBJ2-1, with 13 bases matching TRBD2. Germline V gives CDR1 MDHEN, CDR2 SYDVKM. The J segment lost 9 bases and the V segment lost 6 bases, leaving 8 bases of the junction unmatched. CDR3 length: 15 residues. The CDR3 bases are TGTGCCAGCAGAATACTAGCGGGAGGGTCTAGTGAGCAGTTCTTC. Amino acid sequence: CASRILAGGSSEQFF. Using reference TRBV28 and TRBJ2-1 for the parts outside the CDR3, the full variable domain is DVKVTQSSRYLVKRTGEKVFLECVQDMDHENMFWYRQDPGLGLRLIYFSYDVKMKEKGDIPEGYSVSREKKERFSLILESASTNQTSMYLCASRILAGGSSEQFFGPGTRLTVL.

This clonotype was counted many times. The V call is TRBV11-2, the J call TRBJ2-7; D possibly corresponds to TRBD2 (5 bases). CDR1 and CDR2 from the germline V gene are SGHAT and FQNNGV. The length of the CDR3 is 13 residues. Trimming took off 5 bases at V and 2 bases at J, with 10 bases between the two ends. The CDR3 DNA sequence: TGTGCCAGCAGCCAAGGCGGGCCCTACGAGCAGTACTTC. Its translation: CASSQGGPYEQYF.